This TCR beta chain is drawn from a study of T cells in Graves' hyperthyroidism and ophthalmopathy. J gave up 1 base and V 0 bases, and 2 bases lay outside the gene matches. The CDR3 totals 15 residues. Germline CDR1 and CDR2: SGDLS and YYNGEE. Authors of the study amplified TCR beta CDR3 regions from RNA transcripts. First-round RT-PCR of the TCR CDR3 relied on the HTBI primer set. TCRdb reanalysed the multiplex PCR reads using MiXCR and keeps one entry per CDR3 protein. The table records about 350,000 distinct CDR3 sequences, 18% of them present only once. This clonotype was recorded many times. Source material: blood. V gene TRBV9 combines with J gene TRBJ1-1; 8 bases fit TRBD1. The sequence derives from a middle-aged woman with Graves' ophthalmopathy. CDR3 nucleotides: TGTGCCAGCAGCGTAGGGGGGACAGGGAACACTGAAGCTTTCTTT. Its protein is CASSVGGTGNTEAFF.